This T cell receptor beta chain emerged from a study of Ad26.COV2.S vaccination and SARS-CoV-2 variants. This CDR3 region has 15 residues. V was shortened by 4 bases and J by 5 bases, with 15 bases between the two germline ends. The germline V gene encodes CDR1 SGHRS and CDR2 YFSETQ. Clones were sequenced by immunoSEQ multiplex PCR, and TCRdb holds only the in-frame ones, with some missing. The sample carries about 450,000 clones, about 88% recorded once. A note on this clone: Antigen unknown.

Study-wide findings and caveats: Researchers reported similar non-spike TCR breadth in vaccine and placebo recipients.

Sample treatment: roughly 19 received Ad26.COV2.S at low or high dose, single or two shots; five or six received placebo; per-sample allocation not given. Sampling occurred on day 63 after the first vaccine or placebo injection. Specimen: peripheral blood, collected in a trial of Ad26.COV2.S vaccine versus placebo. J is TRBJ1-4 and V is TRBV5-1; perhaps TRBD1 as D (5 bases). The sequence derives from a person between 18 and 59 years old who received the Ad26.COV2.S COVID-19 vaccine or a placebo. The CDR3 nucleotides read TGCGCCAGCAGCGCAGAGGGACGGCGAAATGAAAAACTGTTTTTT. Translated: CASSAEGRRNEKLFF.